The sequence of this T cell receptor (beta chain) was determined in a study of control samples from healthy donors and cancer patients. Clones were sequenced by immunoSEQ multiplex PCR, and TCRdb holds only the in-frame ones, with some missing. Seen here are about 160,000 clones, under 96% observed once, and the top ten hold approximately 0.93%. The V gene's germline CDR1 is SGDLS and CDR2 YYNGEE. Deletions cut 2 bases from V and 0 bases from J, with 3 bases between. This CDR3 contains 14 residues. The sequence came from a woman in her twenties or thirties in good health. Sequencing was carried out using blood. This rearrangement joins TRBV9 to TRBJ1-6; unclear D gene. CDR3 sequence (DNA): TGTGCCAGCAGCGTTAACTCCTATAATTCACCCCTCCACTTT. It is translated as CASSVNSYNSPLHF.